Following are 13 T cell receptor beta chains from one sample sequenced in a study of T cell repertoires in cytomegalovirus infection. Using its own MiXCR run on the reads, TCRdb lists one record per CDR3 protein. The sample comprises fewer than 550,000 distinct CDR3 sequences, roughly a third of which are singletons, and approximately 15% rests with the top ten. The material sequenced was PBMCs. All receptors derive from a human donor in good health (CMV status not recorded). Some clones in this sample may be carry-over from other donors' samples.

V and J are TRBV5-1 and TRBJ2-7; TRBD1 agrees at 7 bases. The germline CDR1 and CDR2 sequences are SGHRS and YFSETQ. This CDR3 is 14 amino acids long. J was trimmed by 2 bases and V by 4 bases; bases with no gene match: 6. The CDR3 here is CASSPAGGTYEQYF. The CDR3, as DNA: TGCGCCAGCAGCCCGGCAGGGGGTACCTACGAGCAGTACTTC. The complete variable domain, with remaining parts taken from reference TRBV5-1 and TRBJ2-7, reads KAGVTQTPRYLIKTRGQQVTLSCSPISGHRSVSWYQQTPGQGLQFLFEYFSETQRNKGNFPGRFSGRQFSNSRSEMNVSTLELGDSALYLCASSPAGGTYEQYFGPGTRLTVT.

The chain carries TRBV6-5 and TRBJ1-1; a possible D gene is TRBD1 (5 bases). Germline lookup yields CDR1 MNHEY and CDR2 SVGAGI. V was pared by 0 bases and J by 1 base, with 12 bases between. The CDR3 loop spans 16 amino acids. As DNA, the CDR3 is TGTGCCAGCAGTTACTCAGGGGTCTTCGGGAACACTGAAGCTTTCTTT. Translating it yields CASSYSGVFGNTEAFF.

In the case of this clonotype: The CDR3 does not end in the conserved phenylalanine or tryptophan, so this is likely a read error. In nucleotides, the CDR3 is TGTGCCAGCAGCCAAGATATCAGGGGGGCAGGGTCCAATGAGCAGTTCTTA. Translated: CASSQDIRGAGSNEQFL. The chain employs TRBV4-2 and TRBJ2-1, with a weak D call TRBD1 (7 bases). Germline-derived CDR1 and CDR2 are LGHNA and YNFKEQ. The CDR3 covers 17 residues. V dropped 0 bases and J dropped 6 bases, with 18 bases sitting between them.

This chain links TRBV27 with TRBJ2-5; 7 bases match TRBD1. The CDR3 sequence is 16 residues long. Trimming cost V 3 bases and J 3 bases; bases outside gene matches: 10. CDR1 MNHEY and CDR2 SMNVEV come from the germline V gene (reference sequence). CDR3 bases: TGTGCCAGCAGTTTGAGGGCTGGGACAGACAAAGAGACCCAGTACTTC. It is translated as CASSLRAGTDKETQYF.

This clonotype was counted only a few times. The J gene is TRBJ2-1, the V gene TRBV12-3 or TRBV12-4; no reliable D call. V lost 5 bases and J lost 8, with 16 bases in between. This CDR3 comprises 14 residues. The CDR3 protein is CASSPGPRTDEQFF. The CDR3 DNA sequence: TGTGCCAGCAGTCCCGGGCCCCGAACCGATGAGCAGTTCTTC.

The J gene is TRBJ2-7, the V gene TRBV6-5; 11 bases map to TRBD1. The germline CDR1 and CDR2 sequences are MNHEY and SVGAGI. There are 15 residues in the CDR3. Trimming at V came to 2 bases and at J to 0 bases, leaving 0 bases not matched to a gene. CDR3 in DNA: TGTGCCAGCAGTTACGGGACAGGGGGCTCCTACGAGCAGTACTTC. Protein sequence: CASSYGTGGSYEQYF.

As to this clonotype: Just one base apart from a much larger clone, this may be a read error. The V and J genes are TRBV7-2 and TRBJ1-2; TRBD1 matches 9 bases. Germline loops: CDR1 SGHTA, CDR2 FQGNSA. The ends lost 7 bases at V and 4 bases at J; junction bases unmatched: 13. The CDR3 totals 16 residues. The CDR3 here is CASNSQTGGLFYGYTF. The CDR3 region has the DNA TGTGCCAGCAACTCCCAGACAGGGGGTTTGTTCTATGGCTACACCTTC.

The genes are TRBV4-3 and TRBJ1-5; D may be TRBD1 (5 bases). The germline V gene encodes CDR1 LGHNA and CDR2 YSLEER. The CDR3 covers 15 residues. V lost 0 bases, J lost 1 base, and 7 bases lay in between. The chain's CDR3 is CASSQEWDSNQPQHF. CDR3 bases: TGCGCCAGCAGCCAAGAGTGGGACAGCAATCAGCCCCAGCATTTT.

V usage is TRBV6-2 or TRBV6-3 and J usage is TRBJ1-5; D not resolved. Germline CDR1 is MNHEY and CDR2 is SVGEGT. This CDR3 contains 13 residues. Trimming cost V 6 bases and J 2 bases, with 8 bases left between them. For the CDR3, the DNA is TGTGCCAGCAGAGACCCAGGCAATCAGCCCCAGCATTTT. It specifies CASRDPGNQPQHF.

This clonotype appeared many times. The chain couples TRBV7-8 to TRBJ1-1; unclear D gene. The CDR3 contains 13 residues. Germline CDR1 SGHVS, CDR2 FQNEAQ. Trimming removed 1 base at V and 6 bases at J, with 9 bases between. The CDR3: CASSLDNYAEAFF. The CDR3 nucleotides read TGTGCCAGCAGCTTAGACAATTACGCTGAAGCTTTCTTT.

A remark on this clonotype: Just one base apart from a much larger clone, this may be a read error. The rearrangement joins TRBV12-3 or TRBV12-4 to TRBJ1-2; TRBD1 might be the D (5 bases). The CDR3 has 12 amino acids. DNA for the CDR3: TGTGCCAGCAGTTCAGGGTACTATGGCTACAACTTC. Translation: CASSSGYYGYNF.

The chain combines TRBV23-1 with TRBJ1-5; D perhaps matches TRBD1 (6 bases). TRBV23-1 is classed as an ORF, of uncertain function. CDR3 length: 15 amino acids. V was clipped by 6 bases and J by 3 bases, with 15 bases between them. Here the CDR3 DNA reads TGCGCCAGCAGGGTATCGGACAGCCTCAATCAGCCCCAGCATTTT. Its protein is CASRVSDSLNQPQHF.

This clonotype came up many times. This chain links TRBV7-9 with TRBJ1-4, with D unresolved. Trimming stripped 5 bases from V and 4 bases from J, with 14 bases between. Germline loops: CDR1 SEHNR, CDR2 FQNEAQ (reference sequence). The CDR3 extends over 15 amino acids. The CDR3 loop reads CASSPPGRLNEKLFF. Here the CDR3 DNA reads TGTGCCAGCAGCCCCCCGGGCAGGCTTAATGAAAAACTGTTTTTT.